These 3 T cell receptor beta chains were sequenced from one sample in a study of blood T cell repertoires in COVID-19. Method: immunoSEQ multiplex PCR; TCRdb's copy keeps in-frame clones and lacks some. The sample consists of 380,000 or so clones, less than 90% of them appearing once. What was sequenced was peripheral blood. Receptors were obtained from a woman aged 60-70 years with COVID-19, enrolled during active disease.

J is TRBJ2-5 and V is TRBV19; possible D gene TRBD1, 5 bases. This CDR3 has 13 amino acids. Germline lookup yields CDR1 LNHDA and CDR2 SQIVND (reference sequence). V lost 6 bases and J lost 1, with 9 bases in between. The CDR3 DNA reads TGTGCCAGTAGCAGACAGAGCCAAGAGACCCAGTACTTC. The encoded protein is CASSRQSQETQYF. Full variable domain (outside the CDR3, taken from reference TRBV19 and TRBJ2-5): DGGITQSPKYLFRKEGQNVTLSCEQNLNHDAMYWYRQDPGQGLRLIYYSQIVNDFQKGDIAEGYSVSREKKESFPLTVTSAQKNPTAFYLCASSRQSQETQYFGPGTRLLVL.

For the CDR3, the DNA is TGTGCCAGCAGTGAAACCGACGACAGACTCACTGAAGCTTTCTTT. It is translated as CASSETDDRLTEAFF. V and J are TRBV6-1 and TRBJ1-1; D is possibly TRBD1 (5 bases). Trimming cost V 2 bases and J 4 bases, with 14 bases left between them. Germline values: CDR1 MNHNS, CDR2 SASEGT. CDR3 length equals 15 residues.

Written as DNA, the CDR3 is TGTGCCAGCAGTTACTCGAGGCAGGGGTCCTACGAGCAGTACTTC. It translates to CASSYSRQGSYEQYF. This chain joins TRBV6-5 and TRBJ2-7; TRBD1 is a possible D gene (6 bases). Germline CDR1 MNHEY, CDR2 SVGAGI. V was cut by 0 bases and J by 1 base, with 10 bases left in between. The CDR3 contains 15 residues.